This TCR beta chain is from a study of T-cell reconstitution after alpha-beta-depleted transplantation in children (dated by TCRdb to about 2016). In the study overall: Using TCR repertoire profiling, the study quantitatively followed how T-cell immune reconstitution unfolded in children after TCRalphabeta/CD19-depleted allogeneic hematopoietic cell transplantation. Overall results and qualifications from the work: Apparently early alphabetaT-cell count recovery about two months after transplant reportedly relied on only several hundred rapidly expanded clones derived from non-depleted graft cells. The frequencies of hyperexpanded clones fell over the following months, and after one year, T-cell counts and TCRbeta diversity were mostly attributed to newly produced T cells. The high TCRbeta diversity at day 60 in some patients was ascribed to recipient T cells and intrathymic progenitors that had survived conditioning.

The CDR3 sequence holds 16 residues, the cysteine and phenylalanine included. Just CDR3 DNA is preserved here, 48 bases in frame from base 1. CDR1 and CDR2, per the germline V gene, are SQVTM and ANQGSEA. Sample treatment or condition, as interpreted from the label and publication: allogeneic hematopoietic cell transplantation with graft depleted of TCRalphabeta T cells and CD19 B cells. The transplant recipients were children given TCRalphabeta/CD19-depleted allogeneic hematopoietic cell grafts. Libraries were prepared through PCR. Sequencer: Illumina HiSeq 2500. To normalize quantification of the TCRbeta repertoire, the TCR libraries were built with molecular barcoding that relied on unique molecular identifiers. TCRdb passed the public sequencing reads through fastp at Q25 and MiXCR, retaining productive beta sequences. Each entry merges the rows of one CDR3 protein and shows their most common DNA and genes. The sample table lists more than 75,000 distinct CDR3 sequences, under 25% of them with a count of one. The top ten clonotypes cover about a fifth of the sample.

About this clonotype: What antigen it recognizes has not been identified. Base qualities are missing; no much larger clone stands one base away.

The V gene is TRBV29-1 and the J gene is TRBJ1-5; a tentative D call is TRBD1 (6 bases match). The TCR comes from a boy younger than 10 with acute lymphoblastic leukemia, due to receive a stem cell transplant. Material: PBMCs, obtained before TCRalphabeta/CD19-depleted stem cell transplant. The CDR3 reads CLGRGANSTRCYSQHF. The nucleotides are TGCCTCGGGAGGGGGGCCAACTCGACTCGGTGTTACTCCCAGCATTTT.